Below, 6 T cell receptor beta chains from the same sample are listed, as sequenced in a study of T cells after yellow fever vaccination. TCRdb reanalysed the 5' RACE reads using MiXCR and keeps one entry per CDR3 protein. Of a few hundred thousand distinct CDR3 sequences in the sample, about 5.2% were seen once. Source: CD4+ T cells sorted from PBMCs, taken on the day of the yellow fever booster vaccination. The receptors were sampled from a man between 18 and 35 years old who received the YFV17D yellow fever vaccine.

This clonotype has at least ten counts. For the CDR3, the DNA is TGCAGTGCCCAAAGGGACAGGGGAAAGACCCAGTACTTC. Translation: CSAQRDRGKTQYF. This sequence joins TRBV20-1 and TRBJ2-5; TRBD1 agrees at 10 bases. The V gene end was trimmed by 6 bases and the J gene end by 6 bases; junction bases not matched to a gene: 7. Germline V lookup: CDR1 DFQATT, CDR2 SNEGSKA (reference sequence). This CDR3 has 13 residues.

This clonotype was observed a few times. The chain combines TRBV27 with TRBJ2-3, with D possibly TRBD2 on 6 matching bases. CDR3 size: 15 residues. Trimming removed 4 bases from V and 3 bases from J, with 14 bases in between. Germline assignment: CDR1 MNHEY and CDR2 SMNVEV (reference sequence). This chain's CDR3 is CASSSPLRGTDTQYF. The CDR3 DNA sequence: TGTGCCAGCAGTTCGCCCCTTCGGGGGACAGATACGCAGTATTTT.

In this sample, this clonotype turned up a few times. This sequence joins TRBV20-1 and TRBJ1-1; a weak D match, TRBD1 (5 bases). V was cut by 1 base and J by 3 bases, with 12 bases left in between. The CDR3 totals 14 residues. CDR1 is DFQATT and CDR2 is SNEGSKA in the germline V gene (reference sequence). The CDR3 bases are TGCAGTGCTAGAGGGGGCCCTTCTGACACTGAAGCTTTCTTT. Translating gives CSARGGPSDTEAFF.

This sequence joins TRBV28 and TRBJ1-4, with 7 bases matching TRBD1. Per germline, CDR1 MDHEN and CDR2 SYDVKM. The V and J ends lost 6 bases and 3 bases, in that order; junction bases with no gene match: 4. This CDR3 has 14 amino acids. The CDR3 reads CASRLQGPNEKLFF. The CDR3 DNA is TGTGCCAGCAGATTACAGGGGCCTAATGAAAAACTGTTTTTT.

This clonotype was seen only a few times. This sequence joins TRBV18 and TRBJ2-1; 9 bases agree with TRBD2. J lost 10 bases, V lost 3 bases, and 13 bases had no gene match. Germline V CDR1 and CDR2: KGHSH, LQKENI. The CDR3 is 16 amino acids. The CDR3 loop reads CASSPSSAGGPREQFF. CDR3 nucleotide sequence: TGTGCCAGCTCACCTTCTTCCGCGGGGGGGCCACGGGAGCAGTTCTTC.

The chain combines TRBV18 with TRBJ1-2; perhaps TRBD1 as D (6 bases). Germline V gives CDR1 KGHSH, CDR2 LQKENI. V gave up 3 bases and J gave up 7 bases, with 15 bases separating them. The CDR3 is 14 residues long. CDR3 residues: CASSPIVGGGGYTF. The CDR3 nucleotides are TGTGCCAGCTCACCCATCGTTGGGGGCGGTGGCTACACCTTC.